This T cell receptor (beta chain) is from a study of siplizumab effects on memory and regulatory T cells. The study, taken as a whole, reports: Alloreactive sequences traceable to unstimulated CD4+ memory cells were significantly reduced by siplizumab. Contribution to the alloresponse seemed major for naive T cells, which also seemed more diverse than memory cells.

In regard to this clone: What it binds is not known.

Assays covered some 98,000 TCR templates per sample. Assay used: immunoSEQ multiplex PCR; TCRdb lists only in-frame clones, some missing. This sample yields 80,000 to 130,000 clones, of which 94% are seen a single time; under 0.65% belongs to the top ten. Source material: Tregs sorted from blood. This TCR was sampled from a human donor in good health.

Here the CDR3 reads CASSTAGVGYGYTF. The CDR3 DNA reads as TGCGCCAGCAGCACAGCAGGGGTAGGCTATGGCTACACCTTC. The chain joins TRBV5-1 to TRBJ1-2; D possibly corresponds to TRBD1 (6 bases). In germline, CDR1 is SGHRS, CDR2 YFSETQ. The germline V and J ends were trimmed by 4 bases and 4 bases, with 14 bases remaining between them. The CDR3 sequence is 14 residues long.